This is a list of T cell receptor beta chains from one sample in a study of blood T cells in healthy people across ages. One entry per CDR3 protein results from TCRdb running MiXCR on the 5' RACE reads. This repertoire shows roughly 800,000 distinct CDR3 sequences, about 62% found once; its top ten account for roughly 22%. The specimen was blood. The receptors here all came from a man aged 30-40 years in good health. Both conserved end residues are part of each CDR3. The order of the fields is D gene, CDR3 length, V gene, clone size, J gene, CDR3 DNA, CDR3 protein. A D gene is named only where the DNA matches it firmly. Some rows have no size entry. The others give once, few or many, or a class for an expanded clone.

TRBD2	17	TRBV6-1	few	TRBJ2-5	TGTGCCAGCAGTGCTAAGCTAGCGGGGGGGCTTATGGAGACCCAGTACTTC	CASSAKLAGGLMETQYF
TRBD2	17	TRBV7-2	NA	TRBJ2-7	TGTGCCAGCAGCGCCCGAGGGACTAGCGGGGGGGCCTACGAGCAGTACTTC	CASSARGTSGGAYEQYF
NA	14	TRBV24-1	NA	TRBJ2-2	TGTGCCACCAGTGATCCGGGTAACATCGGGGAGCTGTTTTTT	CATSDPGNIGELFF
TRBD1	13	TRBV4-1	few	TRBJ2-7	TGCGCCAGCAGCCCCAACAGGGGGAACGAGCAGTACTTC	CASSPNRGNEQYF
NA	17	TRBV7-9	NA	TRBJ2-6	TGTGCCAGCAGCTTGGTCGCGGAAGCCTCTGGGGCCAACGTCCTGACTTTC	CASSLVAEASGANVLTF
NA	12	TRBV20-1	NA	TRBJ1-2	TGCAGTGGGGTTCGACCGATCTATGGCTACACCTTC	CSGVRPIYGYTF
NA	12	TRBV29-1	few	TRBJ1-2	TGCAGCGTTGCGGCCAGTAACTATGGCTACACCTTC	CSVAASNYGYTF
NA	14	TRBV20-1	few	TRBJ2-7	TGCAGTGCTAGAGCTCGGGACCCAAGGTCCGAGCAGTACTTC	CSARARDPRSEQYF
TRBD2	12	TRBV10-3	NA	TRBJ2-1	TGTGCCATCACCGGACTAGACAATGAGCAGTTCTTC	CAITGLDNEQFF
NA	11	TRBV29-1	NA	TRBJ1-1	TGCAGCGTCGAGGGGGTCACTGAAGCTTTCTTT	CSVEGVTEAFF
TRBD2	12	TRBV6-6	few	TRBJ2-7	TGTGCCAGCAGCCCCTCAGCGGGAGGGATGTACTTC	CASSPSAGGMYF
TRBD2	13	TRBV29-1	NA	TRBJ2-5	TGCAGCGCAGGACTAGCGAGGGGGGAGACCCAGTACTTC	CSAGLARGETQYF
TRBD2	16	TRBV4-2	few	TRBJ2-3	TGTGCCAGCAGCCAAGGTACAGCGGGGATCACAGATACGCAGTATTTT	CASSQGTAGITDTQYF
NA	12	TRBV7-2	NA	TRBJ2-3	TGTGCCAGCAGCTTCCGAGAGAATACGCAGTATTTT	CASSFRENTQYF
NA	14	TRBV6-1	NA	TRBJ1-4	TGTGCCAGCAGTGAAGACAGAGCAAATGAAAAACTGTTTTTT	CASSEDRANEKLFF
NA	13	TRBV18	many	TRBJ2-3	TGTGCCAGCCCTGACCAGTACACAGATACGCAGTATTTT	CASPDQYTDTQYF
TRBD2	15	TRBV5-1	NA	TRBJ2-1	TGCGCCAGCAGCCGGGAGGGGAGCTCCTACAATGAGCAGTTCTTC	CASSREGSSYNEQFF
NA	14	TRBV27	few	TRBJ2-4	TGTGCCAGCAGCCCCCGCGCAGCCAAAAACATTCAGTACTTC	CASSPRAAKNIQYF
TRBD2	17	TRBV7-3	NA	TRBJ2-1	TGTGCCAGCAGTGATAGGAAGCGGGAGGGAGGGTACAATGAGCAGTTCTTC	CASSDRKREGGYNEQFF
NA	15	TRBV5-1	NA	TRBJ2-7	TGCGCCAGCAGCTTTCGGAGGGGCCCCTCCTACGAGCAGTACTTC	CASSFRRGPSYEQYF
NA	16	TRBV4-3	NA	TRBJ2-5	TGCGCCAGCAGCCAAGATTACGGCGGGGCGCGGGAGACCCAGTACTTC	CASSQDYGGARETQYF
NA	14	TRBV15	NA	TRBJ2-7	TGTGCCACCAGCAACCCGGGATATAACTACGAGCAGTACTTC	CATSNPGYNYEQYF
TRBD2	13	TRBV20-1	NA	TRBJ2-5	TGCAGTGCCACCGGGACTAACCAAGAGACCCAGTACTTC	CSATGTNQETQYF
NA	15	TRBV14	NA	TRBJ2-3	TGTGCCAGCAGCCAGGGGTCAACGTGGGCGGATACGCAGTATTTT	CASSQGSTWADTQYF
TRBD1	15	TRBV11-1	NA	TRBJ2-7	TGTGCCAGCAGCTTATCTCTGGACAGGGGTTACGAGCAGTACTTC	CASSLSLDRGYEQYF
TRBD2	19	TRBV7-9	NA	TRBJ2-1	TGTGCCAGCAGCGCTTTAGCGGGGCTACGCGCGGCCCTTTACAATGAGCAGTTCTTC	CASSALAGLRAALYNEQFF
NA	15	TRBV7-9	NA	TRBJ2-4	TGTGCCAGCAGCCGACTAGGGACAGACCAAAACATTCAGTACTTC	CASSRLGTDQNIQYF